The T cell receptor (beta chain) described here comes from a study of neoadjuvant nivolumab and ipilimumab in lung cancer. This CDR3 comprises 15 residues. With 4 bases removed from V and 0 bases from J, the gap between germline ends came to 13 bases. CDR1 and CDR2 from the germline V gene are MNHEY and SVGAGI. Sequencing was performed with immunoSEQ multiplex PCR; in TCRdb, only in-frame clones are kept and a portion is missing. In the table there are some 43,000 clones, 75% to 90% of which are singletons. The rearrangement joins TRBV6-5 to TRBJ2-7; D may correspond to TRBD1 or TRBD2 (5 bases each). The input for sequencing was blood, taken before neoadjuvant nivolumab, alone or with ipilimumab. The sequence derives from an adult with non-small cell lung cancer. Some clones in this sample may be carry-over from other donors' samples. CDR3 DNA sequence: TGTGCCAGCAGTTCCCATGGGACGTACTCCTACGAGCAGTACTTC. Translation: CASSSHGTYSYEQYF.